These T cell receptor beta chains were read from a single sample in a study of blood T cell repertoires in COVID-19. Some clones are missing from TCRdb's copy, which holds only in-frame ones; the method was immunoSEQ multiplex PCR. The top ten hold 5.5% to 7.5% of the sample, which has some 350,000 clones, roughly 90% seen once. The sequenced material came from peripheral blood. The receptors originated from a woman in her seventies with COVID-19, enrolled during active disease. Both conserved end residues are part of each CDR3. D genes are given only for firm matches. Rows give clone size only sometimes, using once, few, many, or a class for an expanded clone.

D gene: NA; V gene: TRBV6-6; clone size: NA; J gene: TRBJ1-2; CDR3 DNA: TGTGCCAGCAGTACTCCACAGGGTTATGGCTACACCTTC; CDR3 protein: CASSTPQGYGYTF
D gene: TRBD2; V gene: TRBV2; clone size: NA; J gene: TRBJ2-7; CDR3 DNA: TGTGCCACAAGACTCGCGGGGGGATCCTCCTACGAGCAGTACTTC; CDR3 protein: CATRLAGGSSYEQYF
D gene: TRBD2; V gene: TRBV4-2; clone size: NA; J gene: TRBJ2-7; CDR3 DNA: TGTGCCAGCAGCCAAGGGACTAGCGGGGGCTACGAGCAGTACTTC; CDR3 protein: CASSQGTSGGYEQYF
D gene: TRBD1; V gene: TRBV6-5; clone size: NA; J gene: TRBJ1-1; CDR3 DNA: TGTGCCAGCACCCAGACAGGGGAGGAAACTGAAGCTTTCTTT; CDR3 protein: CASTQTGEETEAFF
D gene: TRBD1; V gene: TRBV4-3; clone size: once; J gene: TRBJ2-7; CDR3 DNA: TGCGCCAGCAGCCAGGGACAGCTCTACGAGCAGTACTTC; CDR3 protein: CASSQGQLYEQYF
D gene: NA; V gene: TRBV28; clone size: NA; J gene: TRBJ1-5; CDR3 DNA: TGTGCCAGCAGTTTCCTTGGGGGGTGGCAGGGTAAGGATCAGCCCCAGCATTTT; CDR3 protein: CASSFLGGWQGKDQPQHF
D gene: TRBD1; V gene: TRBV7-8; clone size: NA; J gene: TRBJ1-5; CDR3 DNA: TGTGCCAGCAGCTCGCGGACAGGCGTTTTCAATCAGCCCCAGCATTTT; CDR3 protein: CASSSRTGVFNQPQHF
D gene: TRBD2; V gene: TRBV7-2; clone size: NA; J gene: TRBJ2-1; CDR3 DNA: TGTGCCAGCAGCTTCAGCGGGGACTCCCACAATGAGCAGTTCTTC; CDR3 protein: CASSFSGDSHNEQFF
D gene: NA; V gene: TRBV11-2; clone size: NA; J gene: TRBJ1-1; CDR3 DNA: TGTGCCAGCAAACTCCTCCGGAACACTGAAGCTTTCTTT; CDR3 protein: CASKLLRNTEAFF
D gene: TRBD1; V gene: TRBV18; clone size: NA; J gene: TRBJ1-2; CDR3 DNA: TGTGCCAGCTGCCGGGACAGGGCCGCTAACTATGGCTACACCTTC; CDR3 protein: CASCRDRAANYGYTF
D gene: NA; V gene: TRBV19; clone size: NA; J gene: TRBJ1-1; CDR3 DNA: TGTGCCACTCGCCAGGCAGGGTGGGCTGAAGCTTTCTTT; CDR3 protein: CATRQAGWAEAFF
D gene: NA; V gene: TRBV10-3; clone size: NA; J gene: TRBJ2-2; CDR3 DNA: TGTGCCATCAACCGGGTCGGGGAGCTGTTTTTT; CDR3 protein: CAINRVGELFF
D gene: TRBD1; V gene: TRBV10-1; clone size: once; J gene: TRBJ1-2; CDR3 DNA: TGCGCCACCGAGACACCGGGACAGTGGTTCTGTGGCTACACCTTC; CDR3 protein: CATETPGQWFCGYTF
D gene: NA; V gene: TRBV7-9; clone size: NA; J gene: TRBJ1-2; CDR3 DNA: TGTGCCAGCAGCTCCTCTTCACCTGGCGGCTATGGCTACACCTTC; CDR3 protein: CASSSSSPGGYGYTF
D gene: NA; V gene: TRBV15; clone size: NA; J gene: TRBJ2-1; CDR3 DNA: TGTGCCACGAGATACAATGAGCAGTTCTTC; CDR3 protein: CATRYNEQFF
D gene: NA; V gene: TRBV20-1; clone size: NA; J gene: TRBJ1-1; CDR3 DNA: TGCAGTGCTAGTCCGGGACTCCGGTTCGGAATGAACACTGAAGCTTTCTTT; CDR3 protein: CSASPGLRFGMNTEAFF
D gene: TRBD1; V gene: TRBV6-6; clone size: NA; J gene: TRBJ1-5; CDR3 DNA: TGTGCCAGCAGTTCGGGACAGGGGCTGAATCAGCCCCAGCATTTT; CDR3 protein: CASSSGQGLNQPQHF
D gene: NA; V gene: TRBV4-2; clone size: NA; J gene: TRBJ1-1; CDR3 DNA: TGTGCCAGCAGCCAAAGTCCGGGACAAGAGACTGAAGCTTTCTTT; CDR3 protein: CASSQSPGQETEAFF
D gene: NA; V gene: TRBV6-5; clone size: NA; J gene: TRBJ2-7; CDR3 DNA: TGTGCCAGCGCAAAGGGGAACGAGCAGTACTTC; CDR3 protein: CASAKGNEQYF
D gene: TRBD1; V gene: TRBV2; clone size: NA; J gene: TRBJ1-1; CDR3 DNA: TGTGCCAGCAGTAGTCCTGCAGGGGGCAAGGGGACTGAAGCTTTCTTT; CDR3 protein: CASSSPAGGKGTEAFF